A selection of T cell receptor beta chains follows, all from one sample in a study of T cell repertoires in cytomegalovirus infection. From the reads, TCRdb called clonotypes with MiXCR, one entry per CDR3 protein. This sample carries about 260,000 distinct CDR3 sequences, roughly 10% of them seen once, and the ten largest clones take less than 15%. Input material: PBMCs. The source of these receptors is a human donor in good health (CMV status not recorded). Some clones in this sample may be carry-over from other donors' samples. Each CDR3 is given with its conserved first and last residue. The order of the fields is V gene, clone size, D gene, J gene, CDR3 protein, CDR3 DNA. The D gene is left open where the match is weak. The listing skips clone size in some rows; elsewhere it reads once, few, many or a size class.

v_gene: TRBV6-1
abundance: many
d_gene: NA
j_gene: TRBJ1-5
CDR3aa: CASTQPLGMGQPQHF
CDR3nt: TGTGCCAGCACCCAACCTCTGGGAATGGGGCAGCCCCAGCATTTT

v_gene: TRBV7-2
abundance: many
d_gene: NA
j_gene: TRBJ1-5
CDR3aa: CASSPTKANQPQHF
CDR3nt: TGTGCCAGCAGCCCTACTAAAGCCAATCAGCCCCAGCATTTT

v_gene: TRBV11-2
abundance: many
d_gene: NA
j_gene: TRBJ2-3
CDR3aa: CASSSPGGGTSTDTQYF
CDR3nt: TGTGCCAGCAGCTCCCCGGGTGGCGGAACTAGCACAGATACGCAGTATTTT

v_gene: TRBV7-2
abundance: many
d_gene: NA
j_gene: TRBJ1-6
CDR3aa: CASSRRQENSPLHF
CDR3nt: TGTGCCAGCAGCCGACGACAGGAAAATTCACCCCTCCACTTT

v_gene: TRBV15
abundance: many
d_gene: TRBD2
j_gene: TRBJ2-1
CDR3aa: CATLSREASGRMGNEQFF
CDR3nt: TGTGCCACCCTTTCCCGGGAGGCTAGCGGGAGGATGGGCAATGAGCAGTTCTTC

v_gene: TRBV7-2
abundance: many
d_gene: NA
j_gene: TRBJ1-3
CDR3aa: CASSRMAGNTIYF
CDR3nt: TGTGCCAGCTCCAGGATGGCAGGAAACACCATATATTTT

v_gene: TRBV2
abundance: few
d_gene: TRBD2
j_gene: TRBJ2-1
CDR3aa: CASRALAAHNEQFF
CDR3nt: TGTGCCAGCAGGGCACTAGCGGCCCACAATGAGCAGTTCTTC

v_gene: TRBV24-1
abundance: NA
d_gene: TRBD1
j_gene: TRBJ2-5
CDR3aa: CATSEGGQGRGETQYF
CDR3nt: TGTGCCACCAGTGAGGGGGGACAGGGCAGGGGGGAGACCCAGTACTTC

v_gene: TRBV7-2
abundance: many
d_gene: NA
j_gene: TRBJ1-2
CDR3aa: CASSPSGGLGYGYTF
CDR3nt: TGTGCCAGCAGCCCGTCGGGGGGGCTCGGCTATGGCTACACCTTC

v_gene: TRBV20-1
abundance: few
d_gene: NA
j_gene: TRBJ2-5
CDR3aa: CSARGVGMETQYF
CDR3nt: TGCAGTGCTAGAGGGGTGGGGATGGAGACCCAGTACTTC

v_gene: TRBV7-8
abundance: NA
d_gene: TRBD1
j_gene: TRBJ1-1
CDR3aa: CASSLGTGWAFF
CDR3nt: TGTGCCAGCAGTCTAGGGACAGGGTGGGCTTTCTTT

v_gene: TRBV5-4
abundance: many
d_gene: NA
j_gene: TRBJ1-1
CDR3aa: CASSPRVRDTEAFF
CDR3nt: TGTGCCAGCAGCCCCAGGGTTCGGGACACTGAAGCTTTCTTT

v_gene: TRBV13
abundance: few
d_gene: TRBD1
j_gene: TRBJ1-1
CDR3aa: CASSPRQGANTEAFF
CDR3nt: TGTGCCAGCAGCCCCAGACAGGGTGCGAACACTGAAGCTTTCTTT

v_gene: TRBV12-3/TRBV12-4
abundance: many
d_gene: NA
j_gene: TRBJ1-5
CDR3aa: CASRAGGQQPQHF
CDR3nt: TGTGCCAGCAGGGCGGGGGGGCAGCAGCCCCAGCATTTT

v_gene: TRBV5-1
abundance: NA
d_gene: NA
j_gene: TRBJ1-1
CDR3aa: CASSLGSISLGTEAFF
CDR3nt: TGCGCCAGCAGCTTGGGGAGTATCAGTTTGGGGACTGAAGCTTTCTTT

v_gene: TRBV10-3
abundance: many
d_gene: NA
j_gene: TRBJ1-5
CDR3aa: CAISESTLSAQPQHF
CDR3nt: TGTGCCATCAGTGAGTCGACTCTTTCTGCTCAGCCCCAGCATTTT

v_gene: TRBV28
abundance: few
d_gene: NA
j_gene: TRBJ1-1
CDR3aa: CASSLPTPGGGTEAFF
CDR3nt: TGTGCCAGCAGTTTACCCACCCCGGGGGGGGGCACTGAAGCTTTCTTT

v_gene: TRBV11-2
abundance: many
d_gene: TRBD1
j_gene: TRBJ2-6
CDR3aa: CASSPLPGQGSFGANVLTF
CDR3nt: TGTGCCAGCAGCCCCCTGCCCGGACAGGGCTCCTTTGGGGCCAACGTCCTGACTTTC

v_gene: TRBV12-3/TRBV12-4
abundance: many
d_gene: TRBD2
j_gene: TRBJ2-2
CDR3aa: CASSPLSGGASYGELFF
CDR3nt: TGTGCCAGCAGTCCCCTTAGCGGGGGGGCCTCATATGGGGAGCTGTTTTTT

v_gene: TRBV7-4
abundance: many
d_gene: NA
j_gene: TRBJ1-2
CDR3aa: CASSVLPVGDTF
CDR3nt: TGTGCCAGCAGCGTACTCCCCGTGGGAGACACCTTC

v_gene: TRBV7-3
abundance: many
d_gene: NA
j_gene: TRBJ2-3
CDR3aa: CASSSRRSDTQYF
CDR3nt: TGTGCCAGCAGTTCCCGCCGATCCGATACGCAGTATTTT

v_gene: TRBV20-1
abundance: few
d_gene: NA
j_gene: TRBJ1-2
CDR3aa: CSARPGNYGYTF
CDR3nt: TGCAGTGCTAGACCAGGGAACTATGGCTACACCTTC

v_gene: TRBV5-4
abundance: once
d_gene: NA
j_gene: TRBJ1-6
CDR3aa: CASSPEFRGNSPLHF
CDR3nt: TGTGCCAGCAGCCCAGAATTCAGGGGTAATTCACCCCTCCACTTT

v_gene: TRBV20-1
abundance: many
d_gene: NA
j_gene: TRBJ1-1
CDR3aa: CSAIETEAFF
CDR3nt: TGCAGTGCCATCGAGACTGAAGCTTTCTTT

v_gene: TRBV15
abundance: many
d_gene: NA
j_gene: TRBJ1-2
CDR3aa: CATSRAGLRTGYGYTF
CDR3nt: TGTGCCACCAGCAGAGCCGGACTCCGTACGGGCTATGGCTACACCTTC

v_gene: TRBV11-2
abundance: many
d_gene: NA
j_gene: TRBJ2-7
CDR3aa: CASSLDRGRSRSYEQYF
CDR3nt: TGTGCCAGCAGCTTAGATCGAGGCAGGTCGAGATCCTACGAGCAGTACTTC